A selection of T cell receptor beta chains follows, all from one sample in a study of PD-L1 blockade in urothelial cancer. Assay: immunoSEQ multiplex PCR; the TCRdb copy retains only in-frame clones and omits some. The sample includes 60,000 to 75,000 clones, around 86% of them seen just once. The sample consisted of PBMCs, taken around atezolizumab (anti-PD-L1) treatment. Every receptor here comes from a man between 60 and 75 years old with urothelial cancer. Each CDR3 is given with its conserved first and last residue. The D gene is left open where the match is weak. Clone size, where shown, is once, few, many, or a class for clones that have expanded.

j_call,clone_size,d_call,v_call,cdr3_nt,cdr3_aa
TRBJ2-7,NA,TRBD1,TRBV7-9,TGTGCCAGCAGCTTCACCCGGGACAGGGGGCTATACGAGCAGTACTTC,CASSFTRDRGLYEQYF
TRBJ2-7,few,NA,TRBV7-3,TGTGCCAGCAGCTTGGGAGGGGGAAAGCAGTACTTC,CASSLGGGKQYF
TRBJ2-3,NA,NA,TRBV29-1,TGCAGCGTTGAACAGTCTAGGGATACGCAGTATTTT,CSVEQSRDTQYF
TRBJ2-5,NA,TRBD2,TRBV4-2,TGTGCCAGCAGCCAAGAGGGGGGCCGGGCGGGGGGGAGAGAGACCCAGTACTTC,CASSQEGGRAGGRETQYF
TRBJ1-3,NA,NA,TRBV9,TGTGCCAGCAGCGTAGCAGGGCTGGCAGGAAACACCATATATTTT,CASSVAGLAGNTIYF
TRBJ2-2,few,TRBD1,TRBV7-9,TGTGCCAGCAGAGGACAGGGTGTGGTAACCGGGGAGCTGTTTTTT,CASRGQGVVTGELFF
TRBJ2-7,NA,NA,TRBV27,TGTGCCAGCAGTTTATCGCCCTTGACATCAGTCTACGAGCAGTACTTC,CASSLSPLTSVYEQYF
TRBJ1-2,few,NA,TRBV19,TGTGCCAGTAGTATACCCAGGGTGGAGTTC,CASSIPRVEF
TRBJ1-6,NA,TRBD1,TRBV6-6,TGTGCCAGCAGTTTCGGACAGGGCAATTCACCCCTCCACTTT,CASSFGQGNSPLHF
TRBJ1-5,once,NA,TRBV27,TGTGCCAGCAGTCGGGGGGGTGTCAATCAGCCCCAGCATTTT,CASSRGGVNQPQHF
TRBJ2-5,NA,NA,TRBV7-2,TGTGCCAGCAGTTCAAGCACCCAGGGAGAGACCCAGTACTTC,CASSSSTQGETQYF
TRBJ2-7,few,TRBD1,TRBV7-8,TGTGCCAGCTCCCCAGTTGGAGGACAGGGGGAATACGAGCAGTACTTC,CASSPVGGQGEYEQYF
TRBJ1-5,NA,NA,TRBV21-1,TGTGCCAGCAGCGAACCGACTCTCGGCGGGGATAGCAATCAGCCCCAGCATTTT,CASSEPTLGGDSNQPQHF
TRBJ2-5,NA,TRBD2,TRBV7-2,TGTGCCAGCAGCTTAGGACTAGCGGGGTACTTGGAGACCCAGTACTTC,CASSLGLAGYLETQYF
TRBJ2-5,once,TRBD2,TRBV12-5,TGTGCTAGTGCCACCGACCTACTAGCGGGGGGGCAGGAGACCCAGTACTTC,CASATDLLAGGQETQYF
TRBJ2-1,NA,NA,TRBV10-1,TGCGCCAGCAGTGAGTCTCTGGAGCATGAGCAGTTCTTC,CASSESLEHEQFF
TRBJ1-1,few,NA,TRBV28,TGTGCCAGCAGTTTACAGGAGGCTGAAGCTTTCTTT,CASSLQEAEAFF
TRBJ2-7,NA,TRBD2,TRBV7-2,TGTGCCAGCAGCTTAGGACCAACGGGGGGGCCTTCCTCCTACGAGCAGTACTTC,CASSLGPTGGPSSYEQYF
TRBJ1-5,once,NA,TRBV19,TGTGCCAGTAGTTTCCGACAGTATAGCAATCAGCCCCAGCATTTT,CASSFRQYSNQPQHF
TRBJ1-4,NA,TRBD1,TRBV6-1,TGTGCCAGCAGCTTGACAGGGGGTGCTGAAAAACTGTTTTTT,CASSLTGGAEKLFF
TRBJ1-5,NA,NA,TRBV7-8,TGTGCCAGCAGCTTAGAGGGGCAGCCCCAGCATTTT,CASSLEGQPQHF
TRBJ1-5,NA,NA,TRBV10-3,TGTGCCATCAGGTTGGGGCCAGGGGATCAGCCCCAGCATTTT,CAIRLGPGDQPQHF
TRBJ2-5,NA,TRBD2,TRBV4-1,TGCGCCAGCAGTCAACATAGCGGGGGGTCCCTCCAAGAGACCCAGTACTTC,CASSQHSGGSLQETQYF
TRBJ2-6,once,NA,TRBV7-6,TGTGCCAGCAGCTTAGCGGGGGGCTCTGGGGCCAACGTCCTGACTTTC,CASSLAGGSGANVLTF
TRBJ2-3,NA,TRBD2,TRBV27,TGTGCCAGCAGTTTAGGGACTAGCGGGGGTCGATCGTATTTT,CASSLGTSGGRSYF
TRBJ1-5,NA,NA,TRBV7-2,TGTGCCAGCAGCTTATGGGCGGCGGGGGCGAGCAATCAGCCCCAGCATTTT,CASSLWAAGASNQPQHF
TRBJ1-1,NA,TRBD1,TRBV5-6,TGTGCCAGCAGCGGTCGCGGGACAGGGCCGAACACTGAAGCTTTCTTT,CASSGRGTGPNTEAFF
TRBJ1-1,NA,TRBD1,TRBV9,TGTGCCAGCAGCGATAGGGACAGCGGGACTGAAGCTTTCTTT,CASSDRDSGTEAFF
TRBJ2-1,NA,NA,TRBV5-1,TGCGCCAGCAGCTACCTAGGGGTAGGATCCAATGAGCAGTTCTTC,CASSYLGVGSNEQFF
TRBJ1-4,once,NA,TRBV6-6,TGTGCCAGCAGTTACTCGAAAAGGGGTGGTGAAAAACTGTTTTTT,CASSYSKRGGEKLFF
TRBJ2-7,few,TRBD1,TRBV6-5,TGTGCCAGCAGTCCCGGACAGGGGGCTGGGGAGCAGTACTTC,CASSPGQGAGEQYF
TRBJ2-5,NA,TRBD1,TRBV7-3,TGTGCCAGCAGCTTCGAGGGACAGGGTAAAGAGACCCAGTACTTC,CASSFEGQGKETQYF
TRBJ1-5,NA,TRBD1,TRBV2,TGTGCCAGCAGGACTGACAGGGAGAATAGCAATCAGCCCCAGCATTTT,CASRTDRENSNQPQHF
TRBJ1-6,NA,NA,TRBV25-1,TGTGCCACCTCCCCATTCGCGGGGAATTCACCCCTCCACTTT,CATSPFAGNSPLHF
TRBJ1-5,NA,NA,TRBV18,TGTGCCAGCTCACCCCAGGCAAGGAATCAGCCCCAGCATTTT,CASSPQARNQPQHF
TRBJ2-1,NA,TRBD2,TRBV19,TGTGCCAGCAAAGAGCGGGGGAACAATGAGCAGTTCTTC,CASKERGNNEQFF